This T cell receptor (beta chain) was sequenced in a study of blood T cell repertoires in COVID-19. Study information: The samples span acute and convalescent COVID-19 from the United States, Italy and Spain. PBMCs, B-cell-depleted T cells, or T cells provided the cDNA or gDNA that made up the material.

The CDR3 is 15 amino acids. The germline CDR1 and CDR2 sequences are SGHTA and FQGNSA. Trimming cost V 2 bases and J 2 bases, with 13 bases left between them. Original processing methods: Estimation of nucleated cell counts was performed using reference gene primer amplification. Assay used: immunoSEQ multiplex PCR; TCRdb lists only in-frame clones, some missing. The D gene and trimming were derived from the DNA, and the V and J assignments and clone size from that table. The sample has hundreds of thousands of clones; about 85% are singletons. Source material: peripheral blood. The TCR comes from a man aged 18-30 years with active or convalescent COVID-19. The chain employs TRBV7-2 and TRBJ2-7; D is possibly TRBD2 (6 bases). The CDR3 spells CASSLSAGRTYEQYF. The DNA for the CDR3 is TGTGCCAGCAGCTTATCTGCGGGGAGGACCTACGAGCAGTACTTC. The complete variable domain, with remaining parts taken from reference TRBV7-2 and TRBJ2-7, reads GAGVSQSPSNKVTEKGKDVELRCDPISGHTALYWYRQSLGQGLEFLIYFQGNSAPDKSGLPSDRFSAERTGGSVSTLTIQRTQQEDSAVYLCASSLSAGRTYEQYFGPGTRLTVT.